Reported below is one T cell receptor beta chain. This sample was included in a study of shared clonotypes between healthy human individuals. The germline V gene encodes CDR1 SGHVS and CDR2 FNYEAQ. V shed 3 bases and J shed 7 bases, with 7 bases lying between them. The CDR3 loop spans 12 amino acids. Measured with immunoSEQ multiplex PCR; TCRdb has only the in-frame clones, and not every one. The data contain about 1,500,000 clones, roughly 96% of them singletons. This chain uses TRBV7-6 with TRBJ2-1; no firm D call. The material sequenced was naive CD4+ T cells sorted from blood. Documented subset: CD45RA+ positively selected. The sequence derives from a man aged 25-45 years in good health. CDR3 nucleotides: TGTGCCAGCAGCTTTGGGCGGAATGAGCAGTTCTTC. Protein product: CASSFGRNEQFF. The entire variable domain, with the rest obtained from reference TRBV7-6 and TRBJ2-1, is as follows: GAGVSQSPRYKVTKRGQDVALRCDPISGHVSLYWYRQALGQGPEFLTYFNYEAQQDKSGLPNDRFSAERPEGSISTLTIQRTEQRDSAMYRCASSFGRNEQFFGPGTRLTVL.